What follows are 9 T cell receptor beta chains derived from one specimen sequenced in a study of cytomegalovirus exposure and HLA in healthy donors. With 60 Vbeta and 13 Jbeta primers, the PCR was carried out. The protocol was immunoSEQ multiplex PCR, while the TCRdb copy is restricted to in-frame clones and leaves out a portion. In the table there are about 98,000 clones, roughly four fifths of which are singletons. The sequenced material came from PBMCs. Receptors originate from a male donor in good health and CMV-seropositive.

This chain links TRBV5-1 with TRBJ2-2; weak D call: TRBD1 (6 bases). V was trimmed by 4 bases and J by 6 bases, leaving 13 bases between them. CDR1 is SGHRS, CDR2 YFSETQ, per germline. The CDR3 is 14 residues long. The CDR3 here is CASSVTGSAGELFF. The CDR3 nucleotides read TGCGCCAGCAGCGTGACAGGTTCGGCCGGGGAGCTGTTTTTT.

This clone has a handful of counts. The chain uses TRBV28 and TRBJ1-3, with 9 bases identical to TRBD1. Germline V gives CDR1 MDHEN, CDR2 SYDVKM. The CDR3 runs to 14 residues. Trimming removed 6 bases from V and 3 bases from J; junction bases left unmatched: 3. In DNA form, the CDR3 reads TGTGCCAGCAGGACAGGGGGTCTTGGAAACACCATATATTTT. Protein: CASRTGGLGNTIYF.

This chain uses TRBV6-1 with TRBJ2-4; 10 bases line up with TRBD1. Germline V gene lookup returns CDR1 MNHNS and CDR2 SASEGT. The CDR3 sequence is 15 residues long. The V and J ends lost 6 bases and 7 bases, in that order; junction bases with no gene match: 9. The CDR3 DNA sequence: TGTGCCAGCAGGGGGACAGGGGAGGGTTCGAACATTCAGTACTTC. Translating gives CASRGTGEGSNIQYF.

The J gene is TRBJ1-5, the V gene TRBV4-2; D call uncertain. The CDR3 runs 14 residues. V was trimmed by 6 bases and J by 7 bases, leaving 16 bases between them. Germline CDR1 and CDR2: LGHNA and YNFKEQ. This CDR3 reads CASSLAPGLQPQHF. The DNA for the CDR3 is TGTGCCAGCAGTCTTGCGCCAGGTTTACAGCCCCAGCATTTT.

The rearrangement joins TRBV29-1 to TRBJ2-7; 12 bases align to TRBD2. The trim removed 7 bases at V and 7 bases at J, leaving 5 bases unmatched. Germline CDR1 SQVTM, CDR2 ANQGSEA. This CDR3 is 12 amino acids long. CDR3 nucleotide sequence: TGCAGCGGACTAGCGGGAGCAGGGGAGCAGTACTTC. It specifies CSGLAGAGEQYF.

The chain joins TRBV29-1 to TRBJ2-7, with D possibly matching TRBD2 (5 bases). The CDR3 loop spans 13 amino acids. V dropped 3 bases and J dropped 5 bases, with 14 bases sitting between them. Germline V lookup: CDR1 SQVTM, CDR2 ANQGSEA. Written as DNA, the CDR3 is TGCAGCGTTGACCTAGGAGGTGGGGACGAGCAGTACTTC. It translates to CSVDLGGGDEQYF.

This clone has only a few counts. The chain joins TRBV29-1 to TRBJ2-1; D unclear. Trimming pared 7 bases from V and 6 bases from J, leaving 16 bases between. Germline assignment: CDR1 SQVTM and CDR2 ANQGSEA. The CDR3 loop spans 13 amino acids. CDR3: CSGEAAVSNEQFF. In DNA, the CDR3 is TGCAGCGGAGAGGCCGCGGTTAGCAATGAGCAGTTCTTC.

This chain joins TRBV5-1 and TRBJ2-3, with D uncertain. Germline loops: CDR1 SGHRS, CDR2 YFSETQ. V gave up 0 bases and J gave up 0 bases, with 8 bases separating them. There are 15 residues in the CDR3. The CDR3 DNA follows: TGCGCCAGCAGCTTGGCGAGTACTAGCACAGATACGCAGTATTTT. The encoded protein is CASSLASTSTDTQYF.

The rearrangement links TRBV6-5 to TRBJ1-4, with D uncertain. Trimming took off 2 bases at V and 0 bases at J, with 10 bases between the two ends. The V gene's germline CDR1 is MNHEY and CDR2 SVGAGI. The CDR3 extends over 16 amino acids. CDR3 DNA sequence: TGTGCCAGCAGTTACCGGTCCCCGTCAACTAATGAAAAACTGTTTTTT. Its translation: CASSYRSPSTNEKLFF.